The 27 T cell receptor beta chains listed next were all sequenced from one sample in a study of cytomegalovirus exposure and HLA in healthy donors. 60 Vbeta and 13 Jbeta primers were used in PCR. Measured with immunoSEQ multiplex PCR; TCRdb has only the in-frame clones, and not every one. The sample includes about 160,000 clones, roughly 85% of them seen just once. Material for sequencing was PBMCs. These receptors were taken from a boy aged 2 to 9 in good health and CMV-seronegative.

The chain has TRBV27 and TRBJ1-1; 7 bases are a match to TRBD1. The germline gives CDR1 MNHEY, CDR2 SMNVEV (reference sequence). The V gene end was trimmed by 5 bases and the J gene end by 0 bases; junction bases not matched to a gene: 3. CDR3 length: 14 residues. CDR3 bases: TGTGCCAGCAGTCCGACAGGGTTGAACACTGAAGCTTTCTTT. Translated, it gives CASSPTGLNTEAFF.

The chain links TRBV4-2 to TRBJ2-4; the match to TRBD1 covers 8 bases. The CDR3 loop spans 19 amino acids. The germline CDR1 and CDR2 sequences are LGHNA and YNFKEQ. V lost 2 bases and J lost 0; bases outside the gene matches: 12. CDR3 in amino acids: CASSQTGTGPSLAKNIQYF. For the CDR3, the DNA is TGTGCCAGCAGCCAAACCGGGACAGGCCCTTCGCTAGCCAAAAACATTCAGTACTTC.

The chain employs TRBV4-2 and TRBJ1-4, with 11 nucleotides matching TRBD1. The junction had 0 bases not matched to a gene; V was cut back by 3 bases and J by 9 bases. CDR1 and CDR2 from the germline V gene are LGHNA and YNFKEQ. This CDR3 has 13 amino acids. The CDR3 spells CASSQDRGQKLFF. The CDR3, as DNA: TGTGCCAGCAGCCAGGACAGGGGGCAAAAACTGTTTTTT.

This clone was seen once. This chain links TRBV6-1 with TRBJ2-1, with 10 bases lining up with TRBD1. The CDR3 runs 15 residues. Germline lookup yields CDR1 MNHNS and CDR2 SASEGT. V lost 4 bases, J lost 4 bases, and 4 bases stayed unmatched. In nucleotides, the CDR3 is TGTGCCAGCAGTGCCTCGGGACAGGGGTACAATGAGCAGTTCTTC. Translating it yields CASSASGQGYNEQFF.

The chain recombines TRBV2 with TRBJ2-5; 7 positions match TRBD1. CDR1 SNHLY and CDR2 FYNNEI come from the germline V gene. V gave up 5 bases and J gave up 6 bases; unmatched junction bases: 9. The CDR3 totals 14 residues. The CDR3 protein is CASSYPTGLKTQYF. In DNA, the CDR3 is TGTGCCAGCAGTTACCCGACAGGGCTGAAGACCCAGTACTTC.

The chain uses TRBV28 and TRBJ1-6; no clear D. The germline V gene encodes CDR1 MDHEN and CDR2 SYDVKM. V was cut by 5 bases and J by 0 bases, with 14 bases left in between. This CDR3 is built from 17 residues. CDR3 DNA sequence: TGTGCCAGCAGTCTGACTCCAAAGAGCTCCTATAATTCACCCCTCCACTTT. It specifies CASSLTPKSSYNSPLHF.

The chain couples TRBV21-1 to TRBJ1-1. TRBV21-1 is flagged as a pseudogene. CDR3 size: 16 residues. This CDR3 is CASSTPKLAGITEAFF. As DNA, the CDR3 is TGTGCCAGCAGCACACCCAAACTGGCGGGGATCACTGAAGCTTTCTTT.

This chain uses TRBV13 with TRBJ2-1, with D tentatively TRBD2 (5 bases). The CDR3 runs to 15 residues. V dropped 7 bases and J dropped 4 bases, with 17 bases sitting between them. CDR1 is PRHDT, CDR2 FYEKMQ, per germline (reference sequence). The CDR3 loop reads CASNGGGVRYNEQFF. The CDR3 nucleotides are TGTGCCAGCAATGGCGGAGGAGTAAGGTACAATGAGCAGTTCTTC.

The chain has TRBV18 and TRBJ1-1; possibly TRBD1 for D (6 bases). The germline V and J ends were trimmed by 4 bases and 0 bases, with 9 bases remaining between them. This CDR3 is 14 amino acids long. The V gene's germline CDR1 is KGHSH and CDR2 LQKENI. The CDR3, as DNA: TGTGCCAGCTCACGGCAGGGGCTGAACACTGAAGCTTTCTTT. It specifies CASSRQGLNTEAFF.

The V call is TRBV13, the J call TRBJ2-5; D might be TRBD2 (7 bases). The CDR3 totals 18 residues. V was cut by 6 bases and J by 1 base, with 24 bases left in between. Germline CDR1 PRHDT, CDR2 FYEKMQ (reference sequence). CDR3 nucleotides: TGTGCCAGCAGTTTTACAGGGTCCCTAGCGGAGTTCCAAGAGACCCAGTACTTC. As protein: CASSFTGSLAEFQETQYF.

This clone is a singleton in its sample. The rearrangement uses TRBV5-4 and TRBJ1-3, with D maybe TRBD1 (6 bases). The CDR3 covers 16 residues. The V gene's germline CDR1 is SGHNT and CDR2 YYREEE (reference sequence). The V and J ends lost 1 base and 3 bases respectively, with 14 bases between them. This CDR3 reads CASSLSPRGDGNTIYF. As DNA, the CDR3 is TGTGCCAGCAGCTTGTCCCCCAGGGGTGATGGAAACACCATATATTTT.

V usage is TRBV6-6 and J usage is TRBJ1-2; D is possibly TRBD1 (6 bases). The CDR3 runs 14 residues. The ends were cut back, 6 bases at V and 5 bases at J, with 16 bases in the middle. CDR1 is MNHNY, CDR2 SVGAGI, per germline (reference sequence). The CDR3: CASRHRESLYGYTF. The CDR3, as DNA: TGTGCCAGCAGACACAGGGAGTCTCTATATGGCTACACCTTC.

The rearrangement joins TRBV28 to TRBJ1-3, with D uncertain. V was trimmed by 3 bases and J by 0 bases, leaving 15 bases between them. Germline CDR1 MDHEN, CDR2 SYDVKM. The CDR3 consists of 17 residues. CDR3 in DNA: TGTGCCAGCAGTTTTAAACGAGGGCCGTTCTCTGGAAACACCATATATTTT. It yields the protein CASSFKRGPFSGNTIYF.

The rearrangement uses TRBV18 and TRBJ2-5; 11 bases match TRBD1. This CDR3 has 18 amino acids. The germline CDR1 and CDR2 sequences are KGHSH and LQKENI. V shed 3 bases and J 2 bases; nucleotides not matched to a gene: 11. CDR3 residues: CASSPILGTGGTQETQYF. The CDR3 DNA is TGTGCCAGCTCACCTATATTAGGGACAGGGGGAACTCAAGAGACCCAGTACTTC.

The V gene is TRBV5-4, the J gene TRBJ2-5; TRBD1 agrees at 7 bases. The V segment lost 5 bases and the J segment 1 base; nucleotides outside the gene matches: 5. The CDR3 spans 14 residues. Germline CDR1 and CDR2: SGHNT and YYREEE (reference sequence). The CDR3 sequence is CASRVNRGQETQYF. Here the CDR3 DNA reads TGTGCCAGCAGGGTAAACAGGGGCCAAGAGACCCAGTACTTC.

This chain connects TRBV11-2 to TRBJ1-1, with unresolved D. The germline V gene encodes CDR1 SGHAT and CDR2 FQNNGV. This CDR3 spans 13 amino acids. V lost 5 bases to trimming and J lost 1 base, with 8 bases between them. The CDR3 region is CASSPTRNTEAFF. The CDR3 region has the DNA TGTGCCAGCAGCCCAACGCGGAACACTGAAGCTTTCTTT.

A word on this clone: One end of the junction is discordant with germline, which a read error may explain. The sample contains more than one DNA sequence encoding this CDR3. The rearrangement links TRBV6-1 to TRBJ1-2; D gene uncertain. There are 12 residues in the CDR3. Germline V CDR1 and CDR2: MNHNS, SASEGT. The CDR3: CASSEGPGSYTF. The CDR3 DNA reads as TGCGCCAGCAGTGAGGGTCCCGGGAGCTACACCTTC.

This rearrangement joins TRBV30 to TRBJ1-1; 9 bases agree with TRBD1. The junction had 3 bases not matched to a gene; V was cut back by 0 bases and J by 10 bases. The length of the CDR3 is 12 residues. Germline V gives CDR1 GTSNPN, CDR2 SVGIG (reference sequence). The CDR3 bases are TGTGCCTGGAGTGTACAGGGGGCTAGAGCTTTCTTT. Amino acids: CAWSVQGARAFF.

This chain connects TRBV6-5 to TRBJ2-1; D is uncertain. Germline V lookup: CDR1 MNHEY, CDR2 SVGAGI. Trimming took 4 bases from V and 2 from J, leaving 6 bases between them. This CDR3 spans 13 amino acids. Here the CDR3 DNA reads TGTGCCAGCAGTTCCCGGGCCTACAATGAGCAGTTCTTC. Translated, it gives CASSSRAYNEQFF.

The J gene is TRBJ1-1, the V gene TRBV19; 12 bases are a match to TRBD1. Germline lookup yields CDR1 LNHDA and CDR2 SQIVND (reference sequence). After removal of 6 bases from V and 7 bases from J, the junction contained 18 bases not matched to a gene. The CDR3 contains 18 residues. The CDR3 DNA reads TGTGCCAGTAGGGCCCATCGAGGGGACAGGGGGCAGGGTGATGAAGCTTTCTTT. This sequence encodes CASRAHRGDRGQGDEAFF. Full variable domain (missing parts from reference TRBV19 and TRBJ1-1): DGGITQSPKYLFRKEGQNVTLSCEQNLNHDAMYWYRQDPGQGLRLIYYSQIVNDFQKGDIAEGYSVSREKKESFPLTVTSAQKNPTAFYLCASRAHRGDRGQGDEAFFGQGTRLTVV.

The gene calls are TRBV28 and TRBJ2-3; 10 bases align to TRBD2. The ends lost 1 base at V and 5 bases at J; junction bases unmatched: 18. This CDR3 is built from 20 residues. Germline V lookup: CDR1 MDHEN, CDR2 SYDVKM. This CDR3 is CASSLSVLAGDYIAGDTQYF. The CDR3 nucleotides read TGTGCCAGCAGTTTATCCGTGCTAGCGGGGGACTACATAGCCGGAGATACGCAGTATTTT.

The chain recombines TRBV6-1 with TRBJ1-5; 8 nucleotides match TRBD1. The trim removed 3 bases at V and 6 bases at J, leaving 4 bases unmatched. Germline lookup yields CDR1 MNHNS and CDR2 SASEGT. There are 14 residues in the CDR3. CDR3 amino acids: CASSDSGGRQPQHF. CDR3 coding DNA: TGTGCCAGCAGTGATTCAGGGGGCCGTCAGCCCCAGCATTTT.

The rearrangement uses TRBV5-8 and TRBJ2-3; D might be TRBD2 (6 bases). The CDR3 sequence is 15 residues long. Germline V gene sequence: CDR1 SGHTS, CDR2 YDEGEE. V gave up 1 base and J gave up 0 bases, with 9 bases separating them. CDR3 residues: CASSLTSTSTDTQYF. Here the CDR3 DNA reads TGTGCCAGCAGCTTGACTAGCACTAGCACAGATACGCAGTATTTT. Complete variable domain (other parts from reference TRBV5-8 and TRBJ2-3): EAGVTQSPTHLIKTRGQQATLRCSPISGHTSVYWYQQALGLGLQFLLWYDEGEERNRGNFPPRFSGRQFPNYSSELNVNALELEDSALYLCASSLTSTSTDTQYFGPGTRLTVL.

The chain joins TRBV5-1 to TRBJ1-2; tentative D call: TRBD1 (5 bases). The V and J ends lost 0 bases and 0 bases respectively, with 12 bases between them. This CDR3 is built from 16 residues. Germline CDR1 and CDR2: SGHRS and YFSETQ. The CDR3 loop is CASSLAGRETNYGYTF. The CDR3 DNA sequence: TGCGCCAGCAGCTTGGCGGGCAGGGAAACTAACTATGGCTACACCTTC. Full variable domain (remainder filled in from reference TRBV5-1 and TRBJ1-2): KAGVTQTPRYLIKTRGQQVTLSCSPISGHRSVSWYQQTPGQGLQFLFEYFSETQRNKGNFPGRFSGRQFSNSRSEMNVSTLELGDSALYLCASSLAGRETNYGYTFGSGTRLTVV.

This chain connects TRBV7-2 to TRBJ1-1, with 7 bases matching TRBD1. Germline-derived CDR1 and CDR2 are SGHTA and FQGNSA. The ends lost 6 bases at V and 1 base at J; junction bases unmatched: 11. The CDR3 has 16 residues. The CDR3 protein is CASRPDPGTENTEAFF. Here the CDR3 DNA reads TGTGCCAGCAGACCAGACCCCGGGACAGAGAACACTGAAGCTTTCTTT.

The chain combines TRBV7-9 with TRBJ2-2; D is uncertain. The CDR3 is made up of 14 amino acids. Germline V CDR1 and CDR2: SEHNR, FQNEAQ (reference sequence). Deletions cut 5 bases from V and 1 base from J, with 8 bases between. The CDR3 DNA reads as TGTGCCAGCAGCGTTGGCAGGAACACCGGGGAGCTGTTTTTT. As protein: CASSVGRNTGELFF.

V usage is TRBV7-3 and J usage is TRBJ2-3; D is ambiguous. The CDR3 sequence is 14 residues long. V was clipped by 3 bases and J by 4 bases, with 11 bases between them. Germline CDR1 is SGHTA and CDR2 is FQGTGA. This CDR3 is CASSLGSPPDTQYF. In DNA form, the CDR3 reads TGTGCCAGCAGCTTGGGCTCCCCCCCAGATACGCAGTATTTT.